This is a list of T cell receptor beta chains from one sample in a study of cytomegalovirus exposure and HLA in healthy donors. Here immunoSEQ multiplex PCR was the method, and the copy in TCRdb shows in-frame clones only, minus some. The repertoire table contains around 45,000 clones. Sequences were obtained from PBMCs. The receptors come from a woman aged 25 to 39 in good health and CMV-seronegative. CDR3s include the opening cysteine and the closing phenylalanine or tryptophan. Fields, in order: V gene, J gene, CDR3 protein.

TRBV7-9,TRBJ2-7,CASSLLAGGGIEQYF
TRBV5-6,TRBJ2-1,CASSYRERVGEQFF
TRBV27,TRBJ2-5,CASSPRWPKEETQYF
TRBV18,TRBJ1-4,CASSPQGQGAEKLFF
TRBV18,TRBJ1-1,CASSQRQGADTEAFF
TRBV4-3,TRBJ2-6,CASSQQALGANVLTF
TRBV4-1,TRBJ2-1,CASSQLAGVANEQFF
TRBV19,TRBJ2-6,CASRARERSSGANVLTF
TRBV19,TRBJ1-2,CASNGGNYGYTF
TRBV7-9,TRBJ1-1,CASTPLGLNTEAFF
TRBV9,TRBJ2-1,CASSVGGAAYNEQFF
TRBV28,TRBJ1-4,CASSPTLEEGGEKLFF
TRBV27,TRBJ1-1,CASSLRGQGTEAFF
TRBV4-1,TRBJ2-5,CASSQEPEETQYF
TRBV20-1,TRBJ2-1,CSAENNEQFF
TRBV4-1,TRBJ1-2,CASSQAGFYGYTF
TRBV19,TRBJ1-5,CASSQGSQPQHF
TRBV7-6,TRBJ1-1,CASSFQMNTEAFF
TRBV6-5,TRBJ1-2,CASRRDRGHYGYTF
TRBV20-1,TRBJ1-2,CSARVEGASTF
TRBV11-3,TRBJ1-1,CASSTRQGNTEAFF
TRBV25-1,TRBJ2-1,CASSLGRHNEQFF
TRBV6-5,TRBJ1-1,CASSQTRVNTEAFF
TRBV19,TRBJ2-1,CASSGSSYNEQFF
TRBV6-5,TRBJ2-3,CASSYRQGGQYF
TRBV11-2,TRBJ2-7,CASSSHRGPSGRPYEQYF
TRBV15,TRBJ2-7,CATSRDRSYEQYF
TRBV7-9,TRBJ1-2,CASSLGVWEYGYTF
TRBV5-5,TRBJ2-1,CASSLVGGVDEQFF
TRBV4-1,TRBJ2-1,CASSQGKMIEYPQLSNNEQFF
TRBV18,TRBJ2-1,CASSPTYNEQFF
TRBV9,TRBJ2-2,CASSVGGLDTGELFF
TRBV30,TRBJ2-3,CACPRQADTQYF
TRBV7-9,TRBJ1-5,CASSSRQGNQPQHF
TRBV12-2,TRBJ2-7,CASRLEQGLGEQYF
TRBV18,TRBJ2-7,CASSPRGGTQGKEQYF
TRBV28,TRBJ2-7,CASSFSPLPGQSYEQYF